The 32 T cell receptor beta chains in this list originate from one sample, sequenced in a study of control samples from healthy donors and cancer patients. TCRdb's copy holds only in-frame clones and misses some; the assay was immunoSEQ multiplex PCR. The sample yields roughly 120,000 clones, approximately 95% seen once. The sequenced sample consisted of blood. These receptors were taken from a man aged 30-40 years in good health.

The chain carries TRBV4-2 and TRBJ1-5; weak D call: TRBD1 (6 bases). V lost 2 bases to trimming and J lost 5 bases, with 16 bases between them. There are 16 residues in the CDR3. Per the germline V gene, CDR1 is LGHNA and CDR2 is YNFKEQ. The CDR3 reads CASSQTGRRPDQPQHF. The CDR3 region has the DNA TGTGCCAGCAGCCAAACAGGGAGGCGGCCTGATCAGCCCCAGCATTTT.

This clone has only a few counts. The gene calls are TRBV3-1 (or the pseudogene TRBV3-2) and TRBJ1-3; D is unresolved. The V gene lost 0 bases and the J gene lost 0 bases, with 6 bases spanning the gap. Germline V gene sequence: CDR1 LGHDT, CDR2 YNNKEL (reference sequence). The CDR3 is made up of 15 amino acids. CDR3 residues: CASSQDPRSGNTIYF. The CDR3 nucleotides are TGTGCCAGCAGCCAAGATCCCCGCTCTGGAAACACCATATATTTT.

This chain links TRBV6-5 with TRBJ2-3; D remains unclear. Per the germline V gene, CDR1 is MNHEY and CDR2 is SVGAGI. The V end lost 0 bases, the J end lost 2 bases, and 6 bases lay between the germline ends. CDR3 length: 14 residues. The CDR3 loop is CASSYSTATDTQYF. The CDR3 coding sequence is TGTGCCAGCAGTTACTCAACTGCCACAGATACGCAGTATTTT.

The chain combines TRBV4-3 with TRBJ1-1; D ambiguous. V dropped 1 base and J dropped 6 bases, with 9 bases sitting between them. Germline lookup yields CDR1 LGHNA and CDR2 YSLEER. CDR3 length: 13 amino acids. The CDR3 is CASSQVDPPEAFF. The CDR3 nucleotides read TGCGCCAGCAGCCAAGTAGACCCCCCTGAAGCTTTCTTT.

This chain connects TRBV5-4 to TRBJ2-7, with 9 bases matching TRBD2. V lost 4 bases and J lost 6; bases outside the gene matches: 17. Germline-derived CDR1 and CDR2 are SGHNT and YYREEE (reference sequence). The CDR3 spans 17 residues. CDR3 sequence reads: CASSGGGLATEVREQYF. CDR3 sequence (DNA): TGTGCCAGCAGCGGGGGGGGACTAGCCACCGAAGTGCGCGAGCAGTACTTC.

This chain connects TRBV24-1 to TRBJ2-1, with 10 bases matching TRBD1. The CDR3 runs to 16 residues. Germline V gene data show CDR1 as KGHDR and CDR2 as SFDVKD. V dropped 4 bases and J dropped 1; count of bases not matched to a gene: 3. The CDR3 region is CATSDQGQGSYNEQFF. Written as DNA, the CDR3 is TGTGCCACCAGTGACCAGGGACAGGGGTCCTACAATGAGCAGTTCTTC.

The DNA for the CDR3 is TGCGCCAGCAGCCAAGACGGGACTAGCGGGGGAGAGACCCAGTACTTC. Protein product: CASSQDGTSGGETQYF. This sequence joins TRBV4-1 and TRBJ2-5; 14 bases map to TRBD2. J was trimmed by 4 bases and V by 0 bases; bases with no gene match: 1. The CDR3 runs to 16 residues. The germline CDR1 and CDR2 sequences are MGHRA and YSYEKL.

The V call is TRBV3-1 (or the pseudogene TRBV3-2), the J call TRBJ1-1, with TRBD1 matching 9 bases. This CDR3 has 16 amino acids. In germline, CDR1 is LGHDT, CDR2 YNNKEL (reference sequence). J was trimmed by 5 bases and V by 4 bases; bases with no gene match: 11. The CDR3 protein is CASSPLGTGRSTEAFF. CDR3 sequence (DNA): TGTGCCAGCAGCCCACTCGGGACAGGGCGTTCAACTGAAGCTTTCTTT.

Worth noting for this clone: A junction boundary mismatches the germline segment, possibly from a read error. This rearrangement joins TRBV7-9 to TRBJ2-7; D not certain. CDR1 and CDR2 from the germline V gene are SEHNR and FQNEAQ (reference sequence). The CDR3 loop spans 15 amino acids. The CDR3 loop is CASSLGKGKTYEQYF. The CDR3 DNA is TGTGCCAGCAGTTTAGGAAAAGGGAAAACCTACGAGCAGTACTTC.

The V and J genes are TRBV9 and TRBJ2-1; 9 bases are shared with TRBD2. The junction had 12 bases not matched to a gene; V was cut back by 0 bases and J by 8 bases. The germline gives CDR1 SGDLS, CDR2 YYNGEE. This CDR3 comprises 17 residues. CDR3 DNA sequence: TGTGCCAGCAGCGTAGGGGGTTCTAGCGGGGCTCGGGATGAGCAGTTCTTC. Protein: CASSVGGSSGARDEQFF.

Written as DNA, the CDR3 is TGTGCCAGTAGTATTGAGGGTTTTGAAAATCAGCCCCAGCATTTT. Residues: CASSIEGFENQPQHF. The genes are TRBV19 and TRBJ1-5; D call uncertain. This CDR3 spans 15 amino acids. The ends were cut back, 3 bases at V and 4 bases at J, with 13 bases in the middle. Germline V gene lookup returns CDR1 LNHDA and CDR2 SQIVND (reference sequence).

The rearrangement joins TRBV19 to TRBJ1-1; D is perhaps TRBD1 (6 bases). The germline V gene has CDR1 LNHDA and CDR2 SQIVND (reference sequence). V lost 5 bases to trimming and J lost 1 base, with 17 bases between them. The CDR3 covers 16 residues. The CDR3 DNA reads TGTGCCAGTAGTCCCGGACAGCCCGGGAGGAACACTGAAGCTTTCTTT. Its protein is CASSPGQPGRNTEAFF. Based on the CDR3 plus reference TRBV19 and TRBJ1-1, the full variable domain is DGGITQSPKYLFRKEGQNVTLSCEQNLNHDAMYWYRQDPGQGLRLIYYSQIVNDFQKGDIAEGYSVSREKKESFPLTVTSAQKNPTAFYLCASSPGQPGRNTEAFFGQGTRLTVV.

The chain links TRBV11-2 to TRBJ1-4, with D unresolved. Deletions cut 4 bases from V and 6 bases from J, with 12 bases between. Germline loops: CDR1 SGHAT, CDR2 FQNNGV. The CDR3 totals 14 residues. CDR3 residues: CASSSLGRDEKLFF. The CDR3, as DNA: TGTGCCAGCAGCTCCCTGGGCCGGGATGAAAAACTGTTTTTT.

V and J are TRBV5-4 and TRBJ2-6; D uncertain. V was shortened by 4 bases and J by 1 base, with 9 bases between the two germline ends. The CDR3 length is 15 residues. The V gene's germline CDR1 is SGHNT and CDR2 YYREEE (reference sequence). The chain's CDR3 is CASSGRNSGANVLTF. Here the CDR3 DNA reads TGTGCCAGCAGCGGGCGGAATTCTGGGGCCAACGTCCTGACTTTC.

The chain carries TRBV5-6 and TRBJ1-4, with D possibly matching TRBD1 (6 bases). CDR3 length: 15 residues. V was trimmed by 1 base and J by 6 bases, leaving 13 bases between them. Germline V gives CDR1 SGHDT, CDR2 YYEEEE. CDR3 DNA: TGTGCCAGCAGCTTGTTGCGGGGGCCAGATGAAAAACTGTTTTTT. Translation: CASSLLRGPDEKLFF.

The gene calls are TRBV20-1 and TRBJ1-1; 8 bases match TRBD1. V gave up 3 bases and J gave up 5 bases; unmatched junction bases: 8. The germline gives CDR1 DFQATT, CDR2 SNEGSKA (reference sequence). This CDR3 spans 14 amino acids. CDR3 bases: TGCAGTGCTAGTATGCCAGGGGGCGGAACTGAAGCTTTCTTT. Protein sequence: CSASMPGGGTEAFF.

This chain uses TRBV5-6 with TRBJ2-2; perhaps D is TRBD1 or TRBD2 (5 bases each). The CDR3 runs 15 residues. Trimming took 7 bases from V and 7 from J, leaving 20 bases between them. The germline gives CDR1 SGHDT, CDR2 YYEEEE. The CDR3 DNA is TGTGCCAGCGGGCTTACCGCGGCAGGGAGCGGGGAGCTGTTTTTT. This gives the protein CASGLTAAGSGELFF.

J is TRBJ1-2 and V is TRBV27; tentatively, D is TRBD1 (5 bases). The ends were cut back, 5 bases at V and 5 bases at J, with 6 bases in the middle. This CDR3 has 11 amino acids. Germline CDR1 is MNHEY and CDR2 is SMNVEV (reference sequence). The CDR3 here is CASSQGYGYTF. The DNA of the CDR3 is TGTGCCAGCAGTCAGGGTTATGGCTACACCTTC.

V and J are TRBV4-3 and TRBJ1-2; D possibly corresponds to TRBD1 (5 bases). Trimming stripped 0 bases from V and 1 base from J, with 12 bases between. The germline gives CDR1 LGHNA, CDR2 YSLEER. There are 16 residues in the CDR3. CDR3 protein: CASSQDYDRLNYGYTF. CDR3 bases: TGCGCCAGCAGCCAAGATTACGACAGACTTAACTATGGCTACACCTTC.

The CDR3 DNA follows: TGTGCCAGCAGCCCACGGACGAACTATGGCTACACCTTC. This encodes CASSPRTNYGYTF. This chain joins TRBV5-5 and TRBJ1-2; D unresolved. Germline CDR1 and CDR2: SGHKS and YYEKEE (reference sequence). The CDR3 loop spans 13 amino acids. Trimming removed 4 bases at V and 2 bases at J, with 9 bases between.

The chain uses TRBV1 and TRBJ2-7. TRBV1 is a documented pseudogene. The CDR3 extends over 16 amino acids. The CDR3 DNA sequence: TGCACCAGCAGCCAAGTTAGTCGGACCATCTCCTACGAGCAGTACTTC. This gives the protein CTSSQVSRTISYEQYF.

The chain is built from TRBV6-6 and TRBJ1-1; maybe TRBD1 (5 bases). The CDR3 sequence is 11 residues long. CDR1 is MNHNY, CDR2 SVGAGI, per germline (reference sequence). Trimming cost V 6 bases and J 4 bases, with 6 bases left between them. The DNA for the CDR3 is TGTGCCAGCAGAGACAGCACTGAAGCTTTCTTT. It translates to CASRDSTEAFF.

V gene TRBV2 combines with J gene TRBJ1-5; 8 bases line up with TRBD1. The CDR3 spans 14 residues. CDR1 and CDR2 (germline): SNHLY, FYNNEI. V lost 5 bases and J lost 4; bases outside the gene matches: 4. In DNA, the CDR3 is TGTGCCAGCAGTATGGACAGGGTAAATCAGCCCCAGCATTTT. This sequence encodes CASSMDRVNQPQHF.

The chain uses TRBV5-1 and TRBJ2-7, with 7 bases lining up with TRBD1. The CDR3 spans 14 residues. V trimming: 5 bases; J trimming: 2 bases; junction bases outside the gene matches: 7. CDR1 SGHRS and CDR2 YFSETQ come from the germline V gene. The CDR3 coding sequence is TGCGCCAGCAGGAGAACAGGGGACCCCTACGAGCAGTACTTC. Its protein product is CASRRTGDPYEQYF.

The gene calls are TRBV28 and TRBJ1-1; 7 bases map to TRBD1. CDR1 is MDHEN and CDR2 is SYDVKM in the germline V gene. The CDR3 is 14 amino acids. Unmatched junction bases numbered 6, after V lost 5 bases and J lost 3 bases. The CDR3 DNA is TGTGCCAGCAGTCCCCGGACAGGCCACACTGAAGCTTTCTTT. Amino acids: CASSPRTGHTEAFF.

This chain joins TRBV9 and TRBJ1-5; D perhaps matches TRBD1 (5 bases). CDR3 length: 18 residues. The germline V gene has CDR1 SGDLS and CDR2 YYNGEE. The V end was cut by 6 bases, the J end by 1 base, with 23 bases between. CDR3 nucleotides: TGTGCCAGCAAGGCAGCCCGGCCAGGGCCACCGAGCAATCAGCCCCAGCATTTT. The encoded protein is CASKAARPGPPSNQPQHF.

Here the CDR3 reads CAISEASGQTNQPQHF. Here the CDR3 DNA reads TGTGCCATCAGTGAGGCCTCAGGACAGACCAATCAGCCCCAGCATTTT. The V gene is TRBV10-3, the J gene TRBJ1-5; D might be TRBD1 (6 bases). The germline CDR1 and CDR2 sequences are ENHRY and SYGVKD. V shed 2 bases and J shed 3 bases, with 14 bases lying between them. The CDR3 contains 16 residues.

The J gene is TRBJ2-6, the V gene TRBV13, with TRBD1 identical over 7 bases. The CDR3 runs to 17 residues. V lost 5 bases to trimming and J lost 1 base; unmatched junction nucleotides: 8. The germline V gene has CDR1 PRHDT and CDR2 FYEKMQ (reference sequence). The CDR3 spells CASSDRDRLSGANVLTF. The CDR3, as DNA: TGTGCCAGCAGCGACCGGGACAGACTGTCTGGGGCCAACGTCCTGACTTTC.

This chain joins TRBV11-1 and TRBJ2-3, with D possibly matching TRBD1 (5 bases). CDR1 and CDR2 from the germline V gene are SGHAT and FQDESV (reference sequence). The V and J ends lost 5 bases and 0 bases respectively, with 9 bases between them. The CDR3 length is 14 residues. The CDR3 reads CASSLGRSTDTQYF. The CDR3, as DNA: TGTGCCAGCAGCCTGGGGCGGAGCACAGATACGCAGTATTTT. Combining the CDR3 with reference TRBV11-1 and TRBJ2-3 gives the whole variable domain EAEVAQSPRYKITEKSQAVAFWCDPISGHATLYWYRQILGQGPELLVQFQDESVVDDSQLPKDRFSAERLKGVDSTLKIQPAELGDSAMYLCASSLGRSTDTQYFGPGTRLTVL.

The CDR3 DNA reads TGTGCCAGCAGCTTCAGGGGGCAATTTAATTCACCCCTCCACTTT. Amino acids: CASSFRGQFNSPLHF. The gene calls are TRBV5-8 and TRBJ1-6; 8 positions match TRBD1. The CDR3 contains 15 residues. Germline V lookup: CDR1 SGHTS, CDR2 YDEGEE. V lost 2 bases, J lost 6 bases, and 4 bases stayed unmatched. The variable domain in full, with the rest retrieved from reference TRBV5-8 and TRBJ1-6, is EAGVTQSPTHLIKTRGQQATLRCSPISGHTSVYWYQQALGLGLQFLLWYDEGEERNRGNFPPRFSGRQFPNYSSELNVNALELEDSALYLCASSFRGQFNSPLHFGNGTRLTVT.

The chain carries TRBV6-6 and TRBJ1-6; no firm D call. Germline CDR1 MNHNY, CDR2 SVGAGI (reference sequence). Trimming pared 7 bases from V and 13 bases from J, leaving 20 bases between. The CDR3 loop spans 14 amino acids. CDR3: CASTIGRALGPLHF. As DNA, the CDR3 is TGTGCCAGCACCATTGGACGGGCGTTGGGGCCCCTCCACTTT.

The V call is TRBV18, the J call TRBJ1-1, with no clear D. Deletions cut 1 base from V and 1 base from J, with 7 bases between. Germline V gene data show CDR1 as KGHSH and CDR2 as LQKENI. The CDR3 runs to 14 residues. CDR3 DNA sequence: TGTGCCAGCTCACCACTCTCCAGGAACACTGAAGCTTTCTTT. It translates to CASSPLSRNTEAFF.